A single sample gave rise to the 24 T cell receptor beta chains below, sequenced in a study of blood T cell repertoires in COVID-19. Clones were read by immunoSEQ multiplex PCR, and TCRdb kept only the in-frame ones, dropping some. The sample records about 160,000 clones, around 85% being singletons. The specimen was peripheral blood. The source of these receptors is a woman aged 70-85 years with acute or convalescent COVID-19.

This clone was recorded only once. The chain links TRBV3-1 (or the pseudogene TRBV3-2) to TRBJ2-3, with 14 nucleotides matching TRBD2. This CDR3 region has 19 residues. Germline CDR1 LGHDT, CDR2 YNNKEL (reference sequence). V shed 4 bases, J shed 3 bases, and the junction held 12 bases outside the gene matches. Here the CDR3 reads CASSPRTSGGRLRTDTQYF. The DNA for the CDR3 is TGTGCCAGCAGCCCCCGGACTAGCGGGGGGCGTCTTAGGACAGATACGCAGTATTTT.

This clone is a singleton in its sample. The chain is built from TRBV6-5 and TRBJ1-5; possibly TRBD1 for D (5 bases). The germline V gene has CDR1 MNHEY and CDR2 SVGAGI. The CDR3 consists of 15 residues. Between the trimmed V and J ends, which lost 6 bases and 0 bases, there was a span of 12 bases. The CDR3 is CASRGLPYSNQPQHF. The CDR3 nucleotides read TGTGCCAGCAGGGGACTCCCTTATAGCAATCAGCCCCAGCATTTT.

The V call is TRBV3-1 (or the pseudogene TRBV3-2), the J call TRBJ1-2, with D possibly matching TRBD1 (5 bases). The ends were cut back, 4 bases at V and 4 bases at J, with 19 bases in the middle. Germline values: CDR1 LGHDT, CDR2 YNNKEL (reference sequence). This CDR3 region has 16 residues. This CDR3 reads CASSPLQAAKVYGYTF. The DNA for the CDR3 is TGTGCCAGCAGCCCACTACAGGCCGCAAAAGTCTATGGCTACACCTTC.

V and J are TRBV5-1 and TRBJ2-7, with D perhaps TRBD2 (5 bases). The CDR3 consists of 13 residues. The ends were cut back, 4 bases at V and 6 bases at J, with 14 bases in the middle. Germline CDR1 is SGHRS and CDR2 is YFSETQ. Written as DNA, the CDR3 is TGCGCCAGCAGCGCGAAAACTAGAGGCGAGCAGTACTTC. Protein: CASSAKTRGEQYF.

The rearrangement joins TRBV27 to TRBJ2-7; possible D gene TRBD2, 6 bases. The length of the CDR3 is 14 residues. The V and J ends lost 3 bases and 6 bases respectively, with 15 bases between them. The germline CDR1 and CDR2 sequences are MNHEY and SMNVEV (reference sequence). The CDR3 is CASSFASAGFEQYF. CDR3 sequence (DNA): TGTGCCAGCAGTTTCGCGAGCGCGGGATTCGAGCAGTACTTC.

This chain uses TRBV5-8 with TRBJ2-7; perhaps TRBD1 as D (6 bases). CDR1 is SGHTS and CDR2 is YDEGEE in the germline V gene. With 0 bases removed from V and 2 bases from J, the gap between germline ends came to 12 bases. There are 15 residues in the CDR3. In nucleotides, the CDR3 is TGTGCCAGCAGCTTGGCGGTTAGGGGGACCTACGAGCAGTACTTC. It encodes CASSLAVRGTYEQYF.

The chain's CDR3 is CASSLGGRAGEQYF. Here the CDR3 DNA reads TGTGCCAGCAGCTTAGGCGGGAGGGCCGGAGAGCAGTACTTC. The V call is TRBV7-9, the J call TRBJ2-7; 9 bases agree with TRBD2. The CDR3 totals 14 residues. J gave up 7 bases and V 1 base, and 5 bases lay outside the gene matches. From germline, CDR1 is SEHNR and CDR2 FQNEAQ (reference sequence).

The chain combines TRBV24-1 with TRBJ1-6; no reliable D call. V lost 3 bases, J lost 5 bases, and 7 bases lay in between. Germline assignment: CDR1 KGHDR and CDR2 SFDVKD. The CDR3 has 14 residues. In DNA, the CDR3 is TGTGCCACCAGTGATGGGCAGAATAATTCACCCCTCCACTTT. It encodes CATSDGQNNSPLHF.

V usage is TRBV7-9 and J usage is TRBJ1-6; a weak D match, TRBD1 (5 bases). This CDR3 has 14 amino acids. Per the germline V gene, CDR1 is SEHNR and CDR2 is FQNEAQ (reference sequence). Trimming stripped 2 bases from V and 8 bases from J, with 10 bases between. CDR3 sequence: CASSLIGVDSPLHF. The CDR3 bases are TGTGCCAGCAGCTTAATAGGGGTTGATTCACCCCTCCACTTT.

The V gene is TRBV4-1, the J gene TRBJ2-2, with unresolved D. CDR1 and CDR2 (germline): MGHRA, YSYEKL. The CDR3 is 13 residues long. V dropped 0 bases and J dropped 7 bases, with 6 bases sitting between them. This CDR3 is CASSQDRIGELFF. The DNA for the CDR3 is TGCGCCAGCAGCCAAGACAGAATCGGGGAGCTGTTTTTT.

The rearrangement links TRBV10-3 to TRBJ1-5; 9 nucleotides match TRBD1. J gave up 4 bases and V 10 bases, and 11 bases lay outside the gene matches. This CDR3 spans 15 amino acids. Germline CDR1 ENHRY, CDR2 SYGVKD. The CDR3 nucleotides are TGTGCCACCCACAGGACAGGGGATCAGAATCAGCCCCAGCATTTT. Protein: CATHRTGDQNQPQHF.

This chain uses TRBV6-5 with TRBJ1-6, with unresolved D. From germline, CDR1 is MNHEY and CDR2 SVGAGI. The CDR3 is made up of 13 amino acids. V was cut by 7 bases and J by 7 bases, with 11 bases left in between. DNA of the CDR3: TGTGCCAGCATCTTAAGTCAGAATTCACCCCTCCACTTT. The encoded protein is CASILSQNSPLHF.

The rearrangement links TRBV19 to TRBJ1-1; D is unresolved. The CDR3 length is 14 residues. Trimming cost V 7 bases and J 0 bases, with 12 bases left between them. Looked up from germline, CDR1 is LNHDA and CDR2 is SQIVND (reference sequence). Here the CDR3 DNA reads TGTGCCAGTACACACGAAACCATGAACACTGAAGCTTTCTTT. Its translation: CASTHETMNTEAFF.

The chain couples TRBV4-1 to TRBJ2-2; 11 positions agree with TRBD2. V shed 4 bases, J shed 4 bases, and the junction held 11 bases outside the gene matches. The CDR3 is 18 amino acids. Germline assignment: CDR1 MGHRA and CDR2 YSYEKL. CDR3 in DNA: TGCGCCAGCAGCCCGGAGACCTTAGCGGGAGGGTTCACCGGGGAGCTGTTTTTT. It codes for CASSPETLAGGFTGELFF.

Only a few counts were recorded for this clone. This chain uses TRBV29-1 with TRBJ1-5; D unclear. CDR3 size: 13 residues. The V gene lost 6 bases and the J gene lost 3 bases, with 12 bases spanning the gap. Looked up from germline, CDR1 is SQVTM and CDR2 is ANQGSEA. CDR3 coding DNA: TGCAGCGTAACAGCGGGAGTCAATCAGCCCCAGCATTTT. Translating gives CSVTAGVNQPQHF.

This clone was observed once. The chain combines TRBV11-2 with TRBJ2-5; TRBD2 might be the D (5 bases). The CDR3 loop spans 14 amino acids. Between the trimmed V and J ends, which lost 7 bases and 2 bases, there was a span of 14 bases. Germline CDR1 reads SGHAT; CDR2 reads FQNNGV. The CDR3 DNA reads TGTGCCAGCAACCGAGGCGGAGGTCAAGAGACCCAGTACTTC. Amino acids: CASNRGGGQETQYF.

The chain couples TRBV18 to TRBJ2-1; TRBD2 agrees at 8 bases. CDR1 is KGHSH, CDR2 LQKENI, per germline. The V and J ends lost 3 bases and 0 bases, in that order; junction bases with no gene match: 19. This CDR3 region has 21 residues. The CDR3 DNA sequence: TGTGCCAGCTCACCTCCGATTGGCTTCCCTCCGGGGACTAGCTCCTACAATGAGCAGTTCTTC. Protein sequence: CASSPPIGFPPGTSSYNEQFF.

With regard to this clone: Other DNA sequences in the sample encode the same CDR3. The chain uses TRBV5-1 and TRBJ2-5; 15 bases are shared with TRBD2. In germline, CDR1 is SGHRS, CDR2 YFSETQ. Losses at the gene ends were 4 bases for V and 2 bases for J; bases not matched to a gene: 3. The CDR3 loop spans 16 amino acids. CDR3 coding DNA: TGCGCCAGCAGCCTTGGACTAGCGGGGGGGCAAGAGACCCAGTACTTC. This encodes CASSLGLAGGQETQYF.

The chain is built from TRBV7-2 and TRBJ2-7, with a tentative D call TRBD1 (5 bases). The CDR3 sequence is 14 residues long. Germline V gene sequence: CDR1 SGHTA, CDR2 FQGNSA. Deletions cut 2 bases from V and 2 bases from J, with 10 bases between. CDR3 in amino acids: CASSLSSGTYEQYF. CDR3 DNA: TGTGCCAGCAGCTTATCCTCAGGGACCTACGAGCAGTACTTC. The complete variable domain, with remaining parts taken from reference TRBV7-2 and TRBJ2-7, reads GAGVSQSPSNKVTEKGKDVELRCDPISGHTALYWYRQSLGQGLEFLIYFQGNSAPDKSGLPSDRFSAERTGGSVSTLTIQRTQQEDSAVYLCASSLSSGTYEQYFGPGTRLTVT.

This clone came up once. The chain employs TRBV4-2 and TRBJ2-7; a weak D match, TRBD1 (6 bases). V lost 0 bases, J lost 3 bases, and 12 bases lay in between. The CDR3 has 15 amino acids. CDR1 and CDR2 from the germline V gene are LGHNA and YNFKEQ. Here the CDR3 reads CASSQDSNRDYEQYF. CDR3 nucleotides: TGTGCCAGCAGCCAAGATAGCAACAGGGACTACGAGCAGTACTTC.

This chain links TRBV24-1 with TRBJ2-2; D possibly corresponds to TRBD1 (5 bases). The V gene's germline CDR1 is KGHDR and CDR2 SFDVKD. The CDR3 is made up of 15 amino acids. Trimming took off 6 bases at V and 1 base at J, with 11 bases between the two ends. As DNA, the CDR3 is TGTGCCACCAGTAAGGACATCGGGAACACCGGGGAGCTGTTTTTT. Encoded protein: CATSKDIGNTGELFF.

The genes are TRBV14 and TRBJ1-6; TRBD1 might be the D (5 bases). V was cut by 1 base and J by 5 bases, with 9 bases left in between. Per the germline V gene, CDR1 is SGHDN and CDR2 is FVKESK. CDR3 length equals 15 residues. The CDR3 spells CASSQGGVNNSPLHF. The CDR3 DNA reads TGTGCCAGCAGCCAAGGGGGCGTTAATAATTCACCCCTCCACTTT.

This clone appeared once. The chain links TRBV6-2 or TRBV6-3 to TRBJ2-7; 12 nucleotides align to TRBD2. The J segment lost 3 bases and the V segment lost 1 base, leaving 4 bases of the junction unmatched. Germline assignment: CDR1 MNHEY and CDR2 SVGEGT. This CDR3 is 16 amino acids long. The CDR3 DNA sequence: TGTGCCAGCAGTTACTTACGGACTAGCGGGAACTACGAGCAGTACTTC. This gives the protein CASSYLRTSGNYEQYF.

J is TRBJ1-5 and V is TRBV5-1, with a possible D match to TRBD1 (6 bases). V lost 4 bases, J lost 5 bases, and 13 bases lay in between. Germline V lookup: CDR1 SGHRS, CDR2 YFSETQ. The CDR3 length is 14 residues. The CDR3 nucleotides read TGCGCCAGCAGCGTACGTTCAGGGGATCAGCCCCAGCATTTT. Protein product: CASSVRSGDQPQHF.